Below are 7 T cell receptor beta chains sequenced from a single sample in a study of blood T cell repertoires in COVID-19. Only in-frame clones appear in the TCRdb table, and some are missing; sequencing was by immunoSEQ multiplex PCR. The profile shows around 100,000 clones, approximately 89% of them singletons. The sequenced sample consisted of peripheral blood. All receptors come from a woman in her sixties or seventies with COVID-19, enrolled during active disease.

The chain joins TRBV2 to TRBJ1-2; possible D gene TRBD1, 6 bases. V was trimmed by 6 bases and J by 1 base, leaving 15 bases between them. The CDR3 spans 15 residues. CDR1 SNHLY and CDR2 FYNNEI come from the germline V gene. The CDR3 reads CASSADRPFNYGYTF. The CDR3 DNA is TGTGCCAGCAGCGCCGACAGGCCCTTTAACTATGGCTACACCTTC.

This rearrangement joins TRBV2 to TRBJ2-2; D perhaps matches TRBD1 (6 bases). Trimming cost V 7 bases and J 0 bases, with 9 bases left between them. The CDR3 totals 14 residues. CDR1 and CDR2 (germline): SNHLY, FYNNEI. The CDR3 sequence is CASKGTTNTGELFF. The CDR3 DNA reads as TGTGCCAGCAAGGGGACAACGAACACCGGGGAGCTGTTTTTT.

The chain links TRBV18 to TRBJ2-1; 9 bases match TRBD2. The CDR3 is made up of 15 amino acids. V lost 1 base to trimming and J lost 6 bases; unmatched junction nucleotides: 4. Germline V gene data show CDR1 as KGHSH and CDR2 as LQKENI. This chain's CDR3 is CASSPQGGGANEQFF. The CDR3 region has the DNA TGTGCCAGCTCACCACAAGGCGGGGGGGCCAATGAGCAGTTCTTC. The full variable domain, in which reference TRBV18 and TRBJ2-1 provide the parts outside the CDR3, is NAGVMQNPRHLVRRRGQEARLRCSPMKGHSHVYWYRQLPEEGLKFMVYLQKENIIDESGMPKERFSAEFPKEGPSILRIQQVVRGDSAAYFCASSPQGGGANEQFFGPGTRLTVL.

The chain carries TRBV6-5 and TRBJ1-2; TRBD1 aligns across 8 bases. Germline V gives CDR1 MNHEY, CDR2 SVGAGI. The CDR3 contains 13 residues. The ends lost 7 bases at V and 3 bases at J; junction bases unmatched: 4. The CDR3 sequence is CASTKGQDYGYTF. CDR3 in DNA: TGTGCCAGCACCAAGGGACAGGACTATGGCTACACCTTC.

This clone was seen a single time. V and J are TRBV2 and TRBJ1-1; D not certain. V dropped 2 bases and J dropped 4 bases, with 11 bases sitting between them. Looked up from germline, CDR1 is SNHLY and CDR2 is FYNNEI. CDR3 length: 14 residues. CDR3 nucleotide sequence: TGTGCCAGCAGTGAAATGCAGGTTTTCACTGAAGCTTTCTTT. Translating it yields CASSEMQVFTEAFF.

The rearrangement joins TRBV14 to TRBJ2-7, with TRBD1 matching over 9 bases. CDR1 is SGHDN and CDR2 is FVKESK in the germline V gene. V lost 3 bases and J lost 3; bases outside the gene matches: 6. There are 15 residues in the CDR3. The CDR3 DNA is TGTGCCAGCAGCCAGGGACAGGGATCAGACTACGAGCAGTACTTC. This codes for CASSQGQGSDYEQYF.

The rearrangement links TRBV5-1 to TRBJ2-7, with D perhaps TRBD1 (5 bases). The germline V gene has CDR1 SGHRS and CDR2 YFSETQ. This CDR3 is 12 amino acids long. With 7 bases removed from V and 7 bases from J, the gap between germline ends came to 15 bases. The CDR3 sequence is CASRYETEEQYF. In DNA, the CDR3 is TGCGCCAGCCGCTACGAGACAGAAGAGCAGTACTTC.